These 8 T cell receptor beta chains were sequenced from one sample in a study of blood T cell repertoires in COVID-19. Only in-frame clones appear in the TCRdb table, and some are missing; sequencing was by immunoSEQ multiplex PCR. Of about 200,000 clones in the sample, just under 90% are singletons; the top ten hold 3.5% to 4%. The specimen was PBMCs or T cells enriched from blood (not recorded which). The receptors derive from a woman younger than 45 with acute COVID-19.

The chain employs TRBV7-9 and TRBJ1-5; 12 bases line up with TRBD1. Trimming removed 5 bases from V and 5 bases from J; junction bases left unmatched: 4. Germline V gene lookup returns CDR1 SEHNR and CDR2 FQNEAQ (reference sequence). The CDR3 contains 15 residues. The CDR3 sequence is CASSSGTGGHQPQHF. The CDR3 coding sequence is TGTGCCAGCAGCAGCGGGACAGGGGGCCATCAGCCCCAGCATTTT.

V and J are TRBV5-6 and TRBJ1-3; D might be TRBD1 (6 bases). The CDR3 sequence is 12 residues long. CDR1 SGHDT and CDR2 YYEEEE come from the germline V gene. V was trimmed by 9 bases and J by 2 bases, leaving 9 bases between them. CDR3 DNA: TGTGCCACCGGGGGGCCTGGAAACACCATATATTTT. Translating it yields CATGGPGNTIYF.

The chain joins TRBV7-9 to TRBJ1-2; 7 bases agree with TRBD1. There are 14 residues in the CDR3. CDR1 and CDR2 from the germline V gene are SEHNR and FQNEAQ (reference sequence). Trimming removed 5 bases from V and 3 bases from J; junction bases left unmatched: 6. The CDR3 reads CASSATGLHYGYTF. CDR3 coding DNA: TGTGCCAGCAGCGCGACAGGGTTACACTATGGCTACACCTTC. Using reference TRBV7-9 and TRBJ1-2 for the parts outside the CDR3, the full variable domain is DTGVSQNPRHKITKRGQNVTFRCDPISEHNRLYWYRQTLGQGPEFLTYFQNEAQLEKSRLLSDRFSAERPKGSFSTLEIQRTEQGDSAMYLCASSATGLHYGYTFGSGTRLTVV.

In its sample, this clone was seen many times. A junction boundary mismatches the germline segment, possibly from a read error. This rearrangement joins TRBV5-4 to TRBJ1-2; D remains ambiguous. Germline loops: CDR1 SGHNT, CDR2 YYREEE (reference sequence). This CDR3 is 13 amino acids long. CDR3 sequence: CASSLDRPYDYTF. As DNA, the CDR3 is TGTGCCAGCAGCTTGGACAGACCCTATGACTACACCTTC.

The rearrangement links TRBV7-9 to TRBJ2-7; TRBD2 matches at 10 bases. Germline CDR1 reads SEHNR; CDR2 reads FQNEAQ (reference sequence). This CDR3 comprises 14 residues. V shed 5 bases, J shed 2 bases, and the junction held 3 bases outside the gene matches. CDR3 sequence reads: CASSGAGGPYEQYF. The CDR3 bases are TGTGCCAGCAGCGGAGCGGGGGGGCCCTACGAGCAGTACTTC.

CDR3 amino acids: CASRPRGLGSDEQFF. CDR3 sequence (DNA): TGTGCCAGCAGACCCAGGGGGCTCGGATCCGATGAGCAGTTCTTC. The chain links TRBV3-1 (or the pseudogene TRBV3-2) to TRBJ2-1; TRBD1 aligns across 8 bases. The germline V gene has CDR1 LGHDT and CDR2 YNNKEL (reference sequence). Trimming cost V 6 bases and J 8 bases; bases outside gene matches: 12. The CDR3 contains 15 residues.

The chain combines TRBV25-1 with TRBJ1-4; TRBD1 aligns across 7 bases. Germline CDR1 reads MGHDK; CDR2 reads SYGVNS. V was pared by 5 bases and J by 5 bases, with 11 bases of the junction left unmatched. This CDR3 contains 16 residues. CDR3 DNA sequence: TGTGCCAGCAGTTTACGACCAACAGGGGCCAATGAAAAACTGTTTTTT. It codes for CASSLRPTGANEKLFF.

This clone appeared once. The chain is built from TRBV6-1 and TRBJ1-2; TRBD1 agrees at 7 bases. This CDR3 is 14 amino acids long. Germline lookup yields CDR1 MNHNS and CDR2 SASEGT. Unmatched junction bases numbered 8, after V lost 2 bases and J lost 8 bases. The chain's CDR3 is CASSERQQGGGYTF. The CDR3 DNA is TGTGCCAGCAGTGAAAGACAGCAAGGGGGCGGCTACACCTTC.